A selection of T cell receptor beta chains follows, all from one sample in a study of shared clonotypes between healthy human individuals. Produced via immunoSEQ multiplex PCR; TCRdb's table is partial and in-frame only. This sample has approximately 2,000,000 clones; 85% to 95% occur once, and the top ten carry over 1.5%. Sequenced: naive CD8+ T cells from PBMCs. These receptors originate from a man between 18 and 35 years old in good health. Some clones in this sample may be carry-over from other donors' samples. Each CDR3 is given with its conserved first and last residue. D genes are given only for firm matches. Only some rows state a clone size, as once, few, many or a class for expanded clones.

v_call: TRBV7-6; d_call: TRBD1; j_call: TRBJ2-7; clone_size: -; cdr3_aa: CASSLVRTGDREQYF; cdr3_nt: TGTGCCAGCAGCTTAGTAAGGACAGGGGATCGCGAGCAGTACTTC
v_call: TRBV4-1; d_call: TRBD1; j_call: TRBJ1-1; clone_size: once; cdr3_aa: CASSQGPTGVGTEAFF; cdr3_nt: TGCGCCAGCAGCCAAGGCCCCACAGGGGTTGGCACTGAAGCTTTCTTT
v_call: TRBV19; d_call: TRBD1; j_call: TRBJ1-5; clone_size: -; cdr3_aa: CASSETGGISNQPQHF; cdr3_nt: TGTGCCAGTAGCGAAACAGGGGGCATAAGCAATCAGCCCCAGCATTTT
v_call: TRBV11-3; d_call: TRBD1; j_call: TRBJ2-7; clone_size: -; cdr3_aa: CASSLGPGQSYEQYF; cdr3_nt: TGTGCCAGCAGCTTAGGACCGGGACAGTCCTACGAGCAGTACTTC
v_call: TRBV27; d_call: -; j_call: TRBJ2-7; clone_size: -; cdr3_aa: CASSLSRGQGSYEQYF; cdr3_nt: TGTGCCAGCAGTTTATCGCGGGGGCAGGGCTCCTACGAGCAGTACTTC
v_call: TRBV18; d_call: -; j_call: TRBJ2-1; clone_size: -; cdr3_aa: CASSPSQVAGWHNEQFF; cdr3_nt: TGTGCCAGCTCACCCAGTCAAGTCGCGGGCTGGCACAATGAGCAGTTCTTC
v_call: TRBV2; d_call: -; j_call: TRBJ2-7; clone_size: once; cdr3_aa: CASSEALMKEQYF; cdr3_nt: TGTGCCAGCAGTGAAGCGTTGATGAAGGAGCAGTACTTC
v_call: TRBV30; d_call: -; j_call: TRBJ1-1; clone_size: -; cdr3_aa: CAWSPGDTEAFF; cdr3_nt: TGTGCCTGGAGTCCAGGGGACACTGAAGCTTTCTTT
v_call: TRBV28; d_call: TRBD2; j_call: TRBJ2-7; clone_size: -; cdr3_aa: CASSLRLAGVHVNYEQYF; cdr3_nt: TGTGCCAGCAGTTTAAGACTAGCGGGAGTTCATGTGAACTACGAGCAGTACTTC
v_call: TRBV11-2; d_call: -; j_call: TRBJ2-1; clone_size: once; cdr3_aa: CASSASWDFARGVYNEQFF; cdr3_nt: TGTGCCAGCAGCGCATCCTGGGACTTCGCCCGAGGGGTCTACAATGAGCAGTTCTTC
v_call: TRBV28; d_call: TRBD2; j_call: TRBJ2-3; clone_size: -; cdr3_aa: CASSVDTIAGGPTDTQYF; cdr3_nt: TGTGCCAGCAGTGTCGACACTATAGCGGGAGGGCCGACAGATACGCAGTATTTT
v_call: TRBV19; d_call: -; j_call: TRBJ2-1; clone_size: -; cdr3_aa: CASSAVDIEQFF; cdr3_nt: TGTGCCAGTAGTGCAGTCGACATTGAGCAGTTCTTC
v_call: TRBV11-1; d_call: TRBD1; j_call: TRBJ2-3; clone_size: -; cdr3_aa: CASSSGQFTDTQYF; cdr3_nt: TGTGCCAGCAGCTCGGGACAGTTCACAGATACGCAGTATTTT
v_call: TRBV11-2; d_call: -; j_call: TRBJ2-5; clone_size: -; cdr3_aa: CASSLEVRMGWKTQYF; cdr3_nt: TGTGCCAGCAGCTTAGAGGTGCGAATGGGATGGAAGACCCAGTACTTC
v_call: TRBV9; d_call: TRBD2; j_call: TRBJ2-1; clone_size: -; cdr3_aa: CASSVEEREGEDEQFF; cdr3_nt: TGTGCCAGCAGCGTAGAGGAGCGGGAGGGCGAGGATGAGCAGTTCTTC
v_call: TRBV7-9; d_call: TRBD1; j_call: TRBJ2-3; clone_size: -; cdr3_aa: CASSPDRGTDTQYF; cdr3_nt: TGTGCCAGCAGCCCAGACAGGGGCACAGATACGCAGTATTTT
v_call: TRBV7-9; d_call: TRBD1; j_call: TRBJ1-2; clone_size: -; cdr3_aa: CASSLAGTGDGYTF; cdr3_nt: TGTGCCAGCAGCTTAGCAGGAACAGGGGATGGCTACACCTTC
v_call: TRBV7-8; d_call: TRBD1; j_call: TRBJ2-4; clone_size: -; cdr3_aa: CASSLDSWTGAAELAKNIQYF; cdr3_nt: TGTGCCAGCAGCTTAGATTCTTGGACAGGGGCCGCCGAATTAGCCAAAAACATTCAGTACTTC
v_call: TRBV27; d_call: -; j_call: TRBJ1-5; clone_size: -; cdr3_aa: CASSALTGPNQPQHF; cdr3_nt: TGTGCCAGCAGTGCCCTGACAGGACCCAATCAGCCCCAGCATTTT
v_call: TRBV15; d_call: -; j_call: TRBJ2-7; clone_size: -; cdr3_aa: CATSTNPGQGGWVEQYF; cdr3_nt: TGTGCCACCAGCACAAACCCGGGACAAGGGGGGTGGGTCGAGCAGTACTTC
v_call: TRBV27; d_call: -; j_call: TRBJ2-3; clone_size: -; cdr3_aa: CASSFIFLTSTDTQYF; cdr3_nt: TGTGCCAGCAGTTTTATATTCTTGACCTCCACAGATACGCAGTATTTT
v_call: TRBV5-6; d_call: TRBD2; j_call: TRBJ2-1; clone_size: once; cdr3_aa: CASSPGLAGGVYNEQFF; cdr3_nt: TGTGCCAGCAGCCCGGGACTAGCGGGAGGTGTTTACAATGAGCAGTTCTTC